A selection of T cell receptor beta chains follows, all from one sample in a study of shared clonotypes between healthy human individuals. Some clones are missing from TCRdb's copy, which holds only in-frame ones; the method was immunoSEQ multiplex PCR. There are about 690,000 clones in the sample; around 91% occur only once, and approximately 35% lies in the top ten. Sequences were obtained from memory CD8+ T cells from PBMCs. These receptors all come from a man between 18 and 35 years old in good health. Some clones in this sample may be carry-over from other donors' samples. Each CDR3 is given with its conserved first and last residue. A D gene is named only where the DNA matches it firmly. The size field is filled for only some rows; it gives once, few, many or a size class.

cdr3_length	j_call	d_call	v_call	clone_size	cdr3_aa	cdr3_nt
16	TRBJ1-5	.	TRBV4-1	few	CASSKEAEHRNQPQHF	TGCGCCAGCAGCAAAGAGGCGGAACACCGCAATCAGCCCCAGCATTTT
16	TRBJ2-1	.	TRBV4-3	.	CASSQDWLASYNEQFF	TGCGCCAGCAGCCAAGATTGGCTAGCGAGCTACAATGAGCAGTTCTTC
17	TRBJ1-1	.	TRBV27	.	CASSSPRAAAWGTEAFF	TGTGCCAGCAGTTCCCCGCGTGCGGCAGCATGGGGCACTGAAGCTTTCTTT
19	TRBJ2-3	.	TRBV2	.	CASSSGPIFTMGLADTQYF	TGTGCCAGCAGTTCGGGACCAATTTTTACCATGGGACTCGCAGATACGCAGTATTTT
14	TRBJ2-7	.	TRBV5-4	.	CASSPGRGGYEQYF	TGTGCCAGCAGCCCCGGCAGGGGAGGCTACGAGCAGTACTTC
16	TRBJ2-1	TRBD2	TRBV7-8	few	CASSQPEAGVGDEQFF	TGTGCCAGCAGCCAACCTGAAGCGGGGGTAGGCGATGAGCAGTTCTTC
13	TRBJ1-1	.	TRBV4-3	.	CASSQDPDYEAFF	TGCGCCAGCAGCCAAGACCCAGACTATGAAGCTTTCTTT
15	TRBJ2-7	TRBD2	TRBV9	.	CASSVAMGEGYEQYF	TGTGCCAGCAGCGTAGCTATGGGGGAGGGCTACGAGCAGTACTTC
15	TRBJ2-2	.	TRBV28	.	CASSSRDTNTGELFF	TGTGCCAGCAGTTCCAGGGACACGAACACCGGGGAGCTGTTTTTT
12	TRBJ1-1	.	TRBV2	.	CASVWEDTEAFF	TGTGCCAGCGTCTGGGAAGACACTGAAGCTTTCTTT
15	TRBJ2-2	.	TRBV11-2	.	CASSRRAGTPGELFF	TGTGCCAGCAGCCGCCGTGCAGGGACTCCCGGGGAGCTGTTTTTT
12	TRBJ2-7	.	TRBV7-2	.	CASSLEAGRQYF	TGTGCCAGCAGCTTAGAGGCCGGCAGGCAGTACTTC
14	TRBJ2-1	.	TRBV27	.	CASSPFDSINEQFF	TGTGCCAGCAGTCCATTCGACAGTATCAATGAGCAGTTCTTC
15	TRBJ2-7	.	TRBV9	.	CASSPSGLASYEQYF	TGTGCCAGCAGCCCTAGTGGGCTCGCGTCCTACGAGCAGTACTTC
15	TRBJ2-1	.	TRBV28	.	CASSLLADRNNEQFF	TGTGCCAGCAGTCTCTTAGCGGATCGGAACAATGAGCAGTTCTTC
16	TRBJ2-2	TRBD1	TRBV2	.	CASRGGQGVWTGELFF	TGTGCCAGCAGGGGTGGGCAGGGGGTGTGGACCGGGGAGCTGTTTTTT
16	TRBJ2-5	.	TRBV7-2	once	CASSSRLRAAQETQYF	TGTGCCAGCAGCTCCCGCTTGAGAGCGGCACAAGAGACCCAGTACTTC
13	TRBJ2-7	TRBD1	TRBV7-6	.	CASSTGDSYEQYF	TGTGCCAGCAGTACAGGGGACTCCTACGAGCAGTACTTC
16	TRBJ2-3	TRBD1	TRBV11-3	many	CASRPHREDRADTQYF	TGTGCCAGCAGACCCCACAGGGAGGACAGGGCAGATACGCAGTATTTT
17	TRBJ2-7	TRBD2	TRBV7-6	.	CASSTGAAGGPNYEQYF	TGTGCCAGCAGCACCGGGGCGGCGGGAGGGCCGAACTACGAGCAGTACTTC
13	TRBJ2-2	.	TRBV5-6	.	CASSWGNTGELFF	TGTGCCAGCAGCTGGGGGAACACCGGGGAGCTGTTTTTT
14	TRBJ1-4	.	TRBV19	.	CASSTAAYNEKLFF	TGTGCCAGTAGTACCGCAGCCTATAATGAAAAACTGTTTTTT
13	TRBJ2-3	.	TRBV7-8	.	CASSLGFTDTQYF	TGTGCCAGCAGCTTAGGATTCACAGATACGCAGTATTTT
19	TRBJ1-4	.	TRBV5-1	.	CASSLGPDTIVEGYEKLFF	TGCGCCAGCAGCTTGGGGCCTGACACGATCGTAGAGGGGTATGAAAAACTGTTTTTT
15	TRBJ2-7	.	TRBV5-1	.	CASSLAAGSDYEQYF	TGCGCCAGCAGCTTGGCGGCGGGATCCGACTACGAGCAGTACTTC
14	TRBJ1-5	.	TRBV5-6	.	CASSLRAPGQPQHF	TGTGCCAGCAGCTTGAGGGCCCCGGGACAGCCCCAGCATTTT
14	TRBJ2-2	TRBD1	TRBV27	.	CASSQGARPGELFF	TGTGCCAGCAGTCAGGGGGCCCGACCCGGGGAGCTGTTTTTT
15	TRBJ1-2	TRBD1	TRBV28	many	CASTSSRTGPNGYTF	TGTGCCAGCACCTCCTCCCGGACAGGGCCGAATGGCTACACCTTC
15	TRBJ2-5	TRBD2	TRBV27	.	CASSLGGVYGETQYF	TGTGCCAGCAGTTTAGGGGGGGTTTATGGAGAGACCCAGTACTTC
13	TRBJ1-1	.	TRBV7-9	few	CASSFGSGTEAFF	TGTGCCAGCAGCTTTGGAAGTGGCACTGAAGCTTTCTTT
15	TRBJ1-5	TRBD1	TRBV9	few	CASSGTGDSNQPQHF	TGTGCCAGCAGCGGGACAGGCGATAGCAATCAGCCCCAGCATTTT
16	TRBJ2-3	.	TRBV9	.	CASSYRGVSSTDTQYF	TGTGCCAGCAGCTATAGGGGGGTCTCCAGCACAGATACGCAGTATTTT
17	TRBJ2-7	TRBD1	TRBV7-8	.	CASSTRDRPRSSYEQYF	TGTGCCAGCAGCACGAGGGACAGACCGAGAAGCTCCTACGAGCAGTACTTC
14	TRBJ2-2	TRBD1	TRBV7-9	.	CASTGQGNTGELFF	TGTGCCAGCACCGGACAGGGAAACACCGGGGAGCTGTTTTTT
17	TRBJ1-1	TRBD1	TRBV9	.	CASSTKDRGLLNTEAFF	TGTGCCAGCAGCACCAAGGACAGGGGGCTCTTAAACACTGAAGCTTTCTTT
17	TRBJ1-2	.	TRBV2	.	CASSKGTPRGLHYGYTF	TGTGCCAGCTCCAAGGGGACGCCAAGAGGCCTACACTATGGCTACACCTTC
15	TRBJ1-1	.	TRBV7-9	.	CASSLTAGVNTEAFF	TGTGCCAGCAGCTTAACAGCAGGAGTGAACACTGAAGCTTTCTTT
15	TRBJ2-1	.	TRBV14	.	CASSRRAGRYNEQFF	TGTGCCAGCAGCCGGCGGGCGGGTAGGTACAATGAGCAGTTCTTC
13	TRBJ2-3	.	TRBV7-9	.	CASSLGQADTQYF	TGTGCCAGCAGCTTAGGACAGGCTGATACGCAGTATTTT
14	TRBJ1-5	.	TRBV19	.	CASSIGGGYQPQHF	TGTGCCAGTAGTATAGGTGGGGGGTATCAGCCCCAGCATTTT
17	TRBJ2-6	TRBD1	TRBV4-3	.	CASSQQGASSGANVLTF	TGCGCCAGCAGCCAACAGGGGGCAAGCTCTGGGGCCAACGTCCTGACTTTC
15	TRBJ1-5	TRBD1	TRBV27	.	CASSSGTGGAQPQHF	TGTGCCAGCAGTTCAGGGACAGGGGGCGCCCAGCCCCAGCATTTT
14	TRBJ2-3	TRBD1	TRBV27	.	CASSLDRGPYTQYF	TGTGCCAGCAGTTTGGACAGGGGGCCTTATACGCAGTATTTT
15	TRBJ2-7	.	TRBV27	.	CASSLWASSGYEQYF	TGTGCCAGCAGTTTATGGGCCTCCTCGGGCTACGAGCAGTACTTC
18	TRBJ1-2	.	TRBV28	once	CASSFRGQIVSISYGYTF	TGTGCCAGCAGTTTCCGTGGGCAGATAGTTTCAATTTCCTATGGCTACACCTTC
15	TRBJ2-7	TRBD2	TRBV6-6	.	CASSSTGLAGHEQYF	TGTGCCAGCAGTAGCACGGGACTAGCGGGCCACGAGCAGTACTTC